This T cell receptor beta chain was sequenced in a study of blood T cell repertoires in COVID-19. Overall study context: The analysed material was cDNA or gDNA that came from T cells, B-cell-depleted T cells, or PBMCs.

In the original workflow: How many nucleated cells were present was estimated from reference gene primer amplification. Repertoires were generated with immunoSEQ multiplex PCR, while TCRdb's copy carries only in-frame clones and drops some. That table is the source of V, J and clone size, and D and trimming were worked out from the DNA. The sample lists about 82,000 clones, approximately 79% occurring once. The origin of this receptor is a human donor with acute or convalescent COVID-19. The donor label of this sample is uncertain. The specimen was peripheral blood.

CDR3 nucleotides: TGTGCCACCGGACAATCCGGGACAGGGGGGAATCAGCCCCAGCATTTT. Translation gives CATGQSGTGGNQPQHF. J is TRBJ1-5 and V is TRBV24-1; TRBD1 matches at 11 bases. Unmatched junction bases numbered 10, after V lost 9 bases and J lost 4 bases. The germline V gene encodes CDR1 KGHDR and CDR2 SFDVKD. The CDR3 is made up of 16 amino acids.